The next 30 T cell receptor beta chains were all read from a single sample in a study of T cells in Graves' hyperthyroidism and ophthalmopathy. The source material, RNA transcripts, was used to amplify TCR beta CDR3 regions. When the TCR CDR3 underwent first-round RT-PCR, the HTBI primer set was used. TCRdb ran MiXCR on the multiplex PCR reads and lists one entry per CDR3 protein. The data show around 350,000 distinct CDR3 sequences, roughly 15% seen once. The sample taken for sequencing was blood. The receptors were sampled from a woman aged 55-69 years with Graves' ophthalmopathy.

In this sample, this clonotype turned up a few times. DNA of the CDR3: TGTGCCAGCAGTGAATTCGGGACAGGGTGCTACGAGCAGTACTTC. Its translation: CASSEFGTGCYEQYF. The rearrangement joins TRBV25-1 to TRBJ2-7; TRBD1 matches 9 bases. The CDR3 consists of 15 residues. With V trimmed by 1 base and J by 3 bases, 4 bases remained unmatched. The germline gives CDR1 MGHDK, CDR2 SYGVNS.

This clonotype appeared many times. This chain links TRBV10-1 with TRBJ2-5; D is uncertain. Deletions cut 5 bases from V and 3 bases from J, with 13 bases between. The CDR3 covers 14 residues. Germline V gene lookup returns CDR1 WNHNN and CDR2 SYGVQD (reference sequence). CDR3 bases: TGCGCCAGCAGTTCGGACCGCTTGGAAGAGACCCAGTACTTC. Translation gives CASSSDRLEETQYF.

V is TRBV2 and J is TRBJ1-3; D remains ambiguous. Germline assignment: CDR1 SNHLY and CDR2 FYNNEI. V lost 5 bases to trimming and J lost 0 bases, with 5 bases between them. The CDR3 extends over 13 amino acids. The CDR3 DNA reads TGTGCCAGCAGTCGGATCTCTGGAAACACCATATATTTT. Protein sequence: CASSRISGNTIYF.

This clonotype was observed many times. The chain's CDR3 is CASSLAGRMNTEAFF. The CDR3 DNA sequence: TGTGCCAGCAGTTTAGCCGGCAGAATGAACACTGAAGCTTTCTTT. The chain joins TRBV27 to TRBJ1-1; no reliable D call. The V end lost 2 bases, the J end lost 0 bases, and 10 bases lay between the germline ends. The CDR3 is 15 amino acids. CDR1 and CDR2 (germline): MNHEY, SMNVEV (reference sequence).

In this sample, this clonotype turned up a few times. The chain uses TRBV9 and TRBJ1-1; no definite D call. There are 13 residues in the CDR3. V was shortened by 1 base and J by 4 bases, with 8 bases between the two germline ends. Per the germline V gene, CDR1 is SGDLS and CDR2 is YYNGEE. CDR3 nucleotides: TGTGCCAGCAGCGTAAAGGGTGGCACTGAAGCTTTCTTT. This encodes CASSVKGGTEAFF. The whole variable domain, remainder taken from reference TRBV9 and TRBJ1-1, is DSGVTQTPKHLITATGQRVTLRCSPRSGDLSVYWYQQSLDQGLQFLIQYYNGEERAKGNILERFSAQQFPDLHSELNLSSLELGDSALYFCASSVKGGTEAFFGQGTRLTVV.

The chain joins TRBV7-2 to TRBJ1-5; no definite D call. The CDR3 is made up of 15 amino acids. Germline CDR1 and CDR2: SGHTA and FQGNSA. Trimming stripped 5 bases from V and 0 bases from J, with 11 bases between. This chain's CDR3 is CASSQTAYSNQPQHF. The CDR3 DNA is TGTGCCAGCAGCCAAACGGCATATAGCAATCAGCCCCAGCATTTT.

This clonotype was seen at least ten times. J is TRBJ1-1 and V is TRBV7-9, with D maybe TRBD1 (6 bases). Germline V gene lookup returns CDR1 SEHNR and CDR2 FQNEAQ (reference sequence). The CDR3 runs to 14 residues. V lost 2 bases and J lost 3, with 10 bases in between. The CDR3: CASSLPKGDTEAFF. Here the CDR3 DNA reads TGTGCCAGCAGCTTACCGAAGGGGGACACTGAAGCTTTCTTT.

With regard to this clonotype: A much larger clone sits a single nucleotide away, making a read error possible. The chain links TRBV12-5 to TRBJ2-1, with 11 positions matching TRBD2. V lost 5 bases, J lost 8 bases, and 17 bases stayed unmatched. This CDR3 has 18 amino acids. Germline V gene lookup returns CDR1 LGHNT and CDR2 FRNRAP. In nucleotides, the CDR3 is TGTGCTAGTGGTCCCCCTACTAGCGGGAGTCTCGGGATCGATGAGCAGTTCTTC. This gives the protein CASGPPTSGSLGIDEQFF.

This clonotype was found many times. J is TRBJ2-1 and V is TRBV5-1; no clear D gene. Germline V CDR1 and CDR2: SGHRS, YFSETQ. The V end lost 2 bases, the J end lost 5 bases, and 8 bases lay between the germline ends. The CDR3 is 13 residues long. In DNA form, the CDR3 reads TGCGCCAGCAGCTTTGAAGATCACAATGAGCAGTTCTTC. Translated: CASSFEDHNEQFF.

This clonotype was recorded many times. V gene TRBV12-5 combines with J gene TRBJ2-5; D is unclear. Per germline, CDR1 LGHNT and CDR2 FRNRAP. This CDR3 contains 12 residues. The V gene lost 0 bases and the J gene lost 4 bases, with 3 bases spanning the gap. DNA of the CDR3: TGTGCTAGTGGTTTGGTACGAGAGACCCAGTACTTC. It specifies CASGLVRETQYF.

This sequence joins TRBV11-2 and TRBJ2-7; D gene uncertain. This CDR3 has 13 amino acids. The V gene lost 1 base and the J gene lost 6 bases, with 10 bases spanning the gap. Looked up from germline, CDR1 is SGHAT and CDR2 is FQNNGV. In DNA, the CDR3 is TGTGCCAGCAGCTTAGGGGGTCCTGGCGAGCAGTACTTC. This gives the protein CASSLGGPGEQYF.

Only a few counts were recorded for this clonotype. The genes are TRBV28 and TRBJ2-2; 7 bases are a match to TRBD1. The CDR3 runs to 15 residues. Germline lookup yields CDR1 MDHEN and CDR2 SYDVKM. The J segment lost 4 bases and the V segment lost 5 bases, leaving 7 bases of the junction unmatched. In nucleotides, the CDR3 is TGTGCCAGCAGTACAACAGGGGCGGGCACCGGGGAGCTGTTTTTT. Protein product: CASSTTGAGTGELFF.

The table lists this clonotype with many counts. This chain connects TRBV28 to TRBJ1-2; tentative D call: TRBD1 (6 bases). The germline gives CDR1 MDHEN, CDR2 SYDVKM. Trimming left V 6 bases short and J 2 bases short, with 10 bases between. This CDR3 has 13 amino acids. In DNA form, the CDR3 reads TGTGCCAGCAGGCCCGGACAGAACTATGGCTACACCTTC. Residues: CASRPGQNYGYTF.

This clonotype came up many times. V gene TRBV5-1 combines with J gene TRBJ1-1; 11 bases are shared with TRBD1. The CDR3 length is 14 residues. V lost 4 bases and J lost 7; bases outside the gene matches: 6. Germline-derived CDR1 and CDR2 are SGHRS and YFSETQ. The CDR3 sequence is CASSQGQGGIEAFF. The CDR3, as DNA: TGCGCCAGCAGCCAGGGACAGGGGGGGATTGAAGCTTTCTTT. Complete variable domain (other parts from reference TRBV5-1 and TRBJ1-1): KAGVTQTPRYLIKTRGQQVTLSCSPISGHRSVSWYQQTPGQGLQFLFEYFSETQRNKGNFPGRFSGRQFSNSRSEMNVSTLELGDSALYLCASSQGQGGIEAFFGQGTRLTVV.

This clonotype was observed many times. The DNA for the CDR3 is TGTGCCAGCTCACCAATGGGCAGAGAAGGGAACGAGCAGTACTTC. Amino acids: CASSPMGREGNEQYF. The rearrangement joins TRBV18 to TRBJ2-7; D unresolved. Germline CDR1 KGHSH, CDR2 LQKENI. Trimming removed 2 bases at V and 5 bases at J, with 16 bases between. The CDR3 is 15 amino acids.

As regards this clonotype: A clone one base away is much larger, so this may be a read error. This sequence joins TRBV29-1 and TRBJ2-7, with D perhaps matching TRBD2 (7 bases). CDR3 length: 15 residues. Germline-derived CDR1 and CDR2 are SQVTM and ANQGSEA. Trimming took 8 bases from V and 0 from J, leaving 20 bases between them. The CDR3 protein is CSIAGRGGSSYEQYF. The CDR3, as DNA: TGCAGCATTGCAGGCAGGGGCGGGAGCTCCTACGAGCAGTACTTC.

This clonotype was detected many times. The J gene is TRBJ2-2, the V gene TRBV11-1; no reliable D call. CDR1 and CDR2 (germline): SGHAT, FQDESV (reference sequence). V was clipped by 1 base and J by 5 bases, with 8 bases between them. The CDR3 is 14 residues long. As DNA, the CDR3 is TGTGCCAGCAGCTTAGTTTCCTTAACCGGGGAGCTGTTTTTT. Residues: CASSLVSLTGELFF.

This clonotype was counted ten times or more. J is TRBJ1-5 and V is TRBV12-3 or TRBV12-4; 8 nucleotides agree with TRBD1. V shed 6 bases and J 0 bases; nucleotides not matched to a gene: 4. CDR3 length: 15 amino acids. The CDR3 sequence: CASSPGGLSNQPQHF. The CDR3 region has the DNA TGTGCCAGCAGCCCAGGGGGCCTTAGCAATCAGCCCCAGCATTTT.

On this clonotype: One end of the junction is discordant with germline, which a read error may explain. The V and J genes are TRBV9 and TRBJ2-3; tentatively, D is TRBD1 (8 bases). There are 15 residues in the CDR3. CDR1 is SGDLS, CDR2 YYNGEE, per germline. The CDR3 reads CANSPHRGGVDTQYF. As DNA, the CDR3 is TGTGCCAACAGCCCTCACAGGGGGGGGGTGGATACGCAGTATTTT.

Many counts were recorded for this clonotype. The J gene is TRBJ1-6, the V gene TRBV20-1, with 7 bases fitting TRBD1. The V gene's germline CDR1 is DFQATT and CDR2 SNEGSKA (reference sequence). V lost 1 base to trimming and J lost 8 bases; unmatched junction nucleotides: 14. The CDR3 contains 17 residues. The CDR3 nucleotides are TGCAGTGCTAGAGGGCCCCAGGGGGGACTGGGGGATTCACCCCTCCACTTT. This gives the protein CSARGPQGGLGDSPLHF.

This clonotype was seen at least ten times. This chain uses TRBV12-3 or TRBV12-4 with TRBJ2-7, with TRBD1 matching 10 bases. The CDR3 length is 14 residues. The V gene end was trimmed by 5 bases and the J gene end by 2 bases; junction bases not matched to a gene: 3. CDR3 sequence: CASSRDRGTYEQYF. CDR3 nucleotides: TGTGCCAGCAGTAGGGACAGGGGAACCTACGAGCAGTACTTC.

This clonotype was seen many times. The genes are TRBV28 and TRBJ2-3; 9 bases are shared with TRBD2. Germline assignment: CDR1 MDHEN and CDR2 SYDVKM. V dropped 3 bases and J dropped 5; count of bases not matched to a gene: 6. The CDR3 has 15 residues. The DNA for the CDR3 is TGTGCCAGCAGTTTGATAGCGGGAGTGGTAGATACGCAGTATTTT. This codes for CASSLIAGVVDTQYF.

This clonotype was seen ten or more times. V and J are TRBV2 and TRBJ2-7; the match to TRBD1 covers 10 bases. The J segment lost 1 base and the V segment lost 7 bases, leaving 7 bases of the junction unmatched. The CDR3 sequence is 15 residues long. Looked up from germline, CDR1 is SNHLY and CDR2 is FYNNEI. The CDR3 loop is CASNRDRGRSYEQYF. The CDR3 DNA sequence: TGTGCCAGCAACCGGGACAGGGGAAGGTCCTACGAGCAGTACTTC. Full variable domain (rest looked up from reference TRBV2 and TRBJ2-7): EPEVTQTPSHQVTQMGQEVILRCVPISNHLYFYWYRQILGQKVEFLVSFYNNEISEKSEIFDDQFSVERPDGSNFTLKIRSTKLEDSAMYFCASNRDRGRSYEQYFGPGTRLTVT.

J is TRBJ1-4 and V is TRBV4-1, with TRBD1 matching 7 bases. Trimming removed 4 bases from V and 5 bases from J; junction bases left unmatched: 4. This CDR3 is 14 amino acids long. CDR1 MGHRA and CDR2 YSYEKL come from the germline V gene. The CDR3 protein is CASSPTGWNEKLFF. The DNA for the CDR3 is TGCGCCAGCAGCCCGACAGGGTGGAATGAAAAACTGTTTTTT.

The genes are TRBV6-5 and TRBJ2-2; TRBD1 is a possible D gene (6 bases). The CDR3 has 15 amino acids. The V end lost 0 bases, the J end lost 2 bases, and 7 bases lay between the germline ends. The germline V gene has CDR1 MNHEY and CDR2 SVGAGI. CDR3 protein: CASSYSRGNTGELFF. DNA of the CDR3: TGTGCCAGCAGTTACTCCAGGGGCAACACCGGGGAGCTGTTTTTT.

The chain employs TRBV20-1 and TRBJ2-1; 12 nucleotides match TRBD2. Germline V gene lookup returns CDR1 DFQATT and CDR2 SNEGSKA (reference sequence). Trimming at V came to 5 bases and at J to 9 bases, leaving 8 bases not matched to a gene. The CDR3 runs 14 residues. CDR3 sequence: CSAPSSGRGSEQFF. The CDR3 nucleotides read TGCAGTGCTCCCTCTAGCGGGAGGGGTAGTGAGCAGTTCTTC.

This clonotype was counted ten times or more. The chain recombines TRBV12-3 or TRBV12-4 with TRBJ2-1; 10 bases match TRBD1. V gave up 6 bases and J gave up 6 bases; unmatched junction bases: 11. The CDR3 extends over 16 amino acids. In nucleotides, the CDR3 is TGTGCCAGCAGCCTTAGAGGGACAGGGGAGGGCAATGAGCAGTTCTTC. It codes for CASSLRGTGEGNEQFF.

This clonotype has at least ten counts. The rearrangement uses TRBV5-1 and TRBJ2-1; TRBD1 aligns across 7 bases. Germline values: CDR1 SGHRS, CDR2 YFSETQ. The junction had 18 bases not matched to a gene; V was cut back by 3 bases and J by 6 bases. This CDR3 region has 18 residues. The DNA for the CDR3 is TGCGCCAGCAGCTCTATGCCGAATGCCGGGACAGCTCCCAATGAGCAGTTCTTC. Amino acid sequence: CASSSMPNAGTAPNEQFF.

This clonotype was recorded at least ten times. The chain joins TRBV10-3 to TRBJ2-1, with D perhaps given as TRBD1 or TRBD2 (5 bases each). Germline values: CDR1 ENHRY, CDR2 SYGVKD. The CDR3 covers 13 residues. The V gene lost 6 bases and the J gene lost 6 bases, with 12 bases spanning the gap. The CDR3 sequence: CAIRVGGGNEQFF. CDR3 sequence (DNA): TGTGCCATCAGGGTGGGTGGGGGCAATGAGCAGTTCTTC.

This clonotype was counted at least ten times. The CDR3 DNA is TGTGCCAGCAGTGCGACAGGGGGCCCTGGGCCCCAGCATTTT. Its protein product is CASSATGGPGPQHF. The chain links TRBV6-1 to TRBJ1-5, with TRBD1 matching over 10 bases. Per the germline V gene, CDR1 is MNHNS and CDR2 is SASEGT. The CDR3 is 14 residues long. Trimming cost V 4 bases and J 9 bases; bases outside gene matches: 6.